This T cell receptor beta chain came from a study of Graves' ophthalmopathy and Graves' hyperthyroidism. Investigators amplified TCR beta CDR3 regions from RNA transcripts. Second-round multiplex PCR came after first-round RT-PCR with HTBI primers. TCRdb reprocessed the multiplex PCR reads with MiXCR, giving one entry per CDR3 protein. The table has a few hundred thousand distinct CDR3 sequences, roughly 17% seen once. V shed 2 bases and J shed 8 bases, with 12 bases lying between them. Germline values: CDR1 SGHTA, CDR2 FQGNSA. The CDR3 is made up of 13 amino acids. Stable hyperthyroidism denotes an absence of ophthalmopathy throughout 18 months of follow-up.

This sequence joins TRBV7-2 and TRBJ1-2; D is unclear. This sequence originates from an adult woman with stable Graves' hyperthyroidism. Sequencing was performed on peripheral blood. In nucleotides, the CDR3 is TGTGCCAGCAGCTTATCCCCCAAGGACGGCTACACCTTC. Translated: CASSLSPKDGYTF.